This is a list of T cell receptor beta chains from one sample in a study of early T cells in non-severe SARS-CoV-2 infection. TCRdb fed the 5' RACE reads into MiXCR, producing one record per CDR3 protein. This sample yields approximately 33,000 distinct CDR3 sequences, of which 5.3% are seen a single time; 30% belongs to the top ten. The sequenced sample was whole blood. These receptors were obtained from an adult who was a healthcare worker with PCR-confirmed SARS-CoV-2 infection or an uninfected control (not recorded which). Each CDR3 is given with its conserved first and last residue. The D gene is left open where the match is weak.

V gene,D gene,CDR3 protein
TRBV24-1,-,CATSDQRIYNEQFF
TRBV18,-,CASSPQDLTDTQYF
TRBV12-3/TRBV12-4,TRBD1,CASSAQGIIYEQYF
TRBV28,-,CASSLNYEQYF
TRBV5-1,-,CASSMNREKTEAFF
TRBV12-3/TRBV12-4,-,CASSLNVQQETQYF
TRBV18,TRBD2,CASATIGGTTNNEQFF
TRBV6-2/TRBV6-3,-,CASSYGGLTTDTQYF
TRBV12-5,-,CASDRGGEQFF
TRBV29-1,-,CSVRSSETQYF
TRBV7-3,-,CASSLNSGFTDTQYF
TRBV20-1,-,CSARESGPSSGLHF
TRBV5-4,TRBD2,CASSLHPSGRGYEQYF